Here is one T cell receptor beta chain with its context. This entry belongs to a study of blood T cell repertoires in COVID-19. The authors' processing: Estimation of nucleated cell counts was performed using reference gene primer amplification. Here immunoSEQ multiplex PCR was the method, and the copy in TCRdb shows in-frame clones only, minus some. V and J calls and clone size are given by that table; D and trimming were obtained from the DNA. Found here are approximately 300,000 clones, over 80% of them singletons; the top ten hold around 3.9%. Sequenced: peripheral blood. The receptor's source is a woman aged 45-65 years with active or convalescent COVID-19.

The CDR3 nucleotides read TGTGCCATCAGTGACTTTTCAGGAGGGGGCTATCTCCAGTTCTTC. As protein: CAISDFSGGGYLQFF. V gene TRBV10-3 combines with J gene TRBJ2-1; D is possibly TRBD1 (7 bases). Trimming stripped 3 bases from V and 13 bases from J, with 22 bases between. This CDR3 region has 15 residues. CDR1 and CDR2 (germline): ENHRY, SYGVKD.